The 12 T cell receptor beta chains presented below share a single source sample, sequenced in a study of read filtering for tumor transcriptome and immune sequencing. Molecular barcoded adaptors covering alpha/delta and beta/gamma chains were used on about 390 ng RNA. TCRdb re-analysed the reads in MiXCR, keeping a single row per CDR3 protein. Among 35,000 to 50,000 distinct CDR3 sequences listed, 10% to 15% were seen once. Material for sequencing was a population of CD138-negative cells sorted from bone marrow. The receptors here all came from a donor aged 40 or older with multiple myeloma.

This clonotype was seen at least ten times. The CDR3 bases are TGTGCCAGCAGTGACGGGAGGGCTGAAGCTTTCTTT. Its protein product is CASSDGRAEAFF. The V and J genes are TRBV12-3 or TRBV12-4 and TRBJ1-1; D call uncertain. The CDR3 contains 12 residues. V lost 5 bases, J lost 6 bases, and 10 bases lay in between.

This clonotype was seen many times. V usage is TRBV2 and J usage is TRBJ1-2; tentatively, D is TRBD1 (5 bases). This CDR3 region has 15 residues. V lost 2 bases, J lost 2 bases, and 12 bases lay in between. Germline V lookup: CDR1 SNHLY, CDR2 FYNNEI. The CDR3 nucleotides read TGTGCCAGCAGTGAATTAGGGACGGGGAACTATGGCTACACCTTC. Translation gives CASSELGTGNYGYTF.

The chain carries TRBV7-8 and TRBJ1-6; D is uncertain. Trimming stripped 5 bases from V and 0 bases from J, with 8 bases between. CDR1 SGHVS and CDR2 FQNEAQ come from the germline V gene. This CDR3 region has 15 residues. The CDR3 sequence: CASSDISSYNSPLHF. Written as DNA, the CDR3 is TGTGCCAGCAGCGACATCAGCTCCTATAATTCACCCCTCCACTTT.

This clonotype was detected many times. The chain joins TRBV11-2 to TRBJ2-5; 15 positions match TRBD2. V lost 5 bases to trimming and J lost 4 bases; unmatched junction nucleotides: 5. The CDR3 runs 16 residues. Germline V gives CDR1 SGHAT, CDR2 FQNNGV. The DNA for the CDR3 is TGTGCCAGCAGCCCCCGGACTAGCGGGGGGGCAGAGACCCAGTACTTC. Residues: CASSPRTSGGAETQYF.

This clonotype was found many times. V gene TRBV20-1 combines with J gene TRBJ1-1; D might be TRBD1 (5 bases). The CDR3 sequence is 13 residues long. Trimming removed 0 bases at V and 3 bases at J, with 8 bases between. Germline lookup yields CDR1 DFQATT and CDR2 SNEGSKA (reference sequence). The CDR3 is CSARDGGDTEAFF. The CDR3 DNA follows: TGCAGTGCTAGAGACGGGGGGGACACTGAAGCTTTCTTT.

This clonotype came up many times. In DNA, the CDR3 is TGTGCCAGCAGCTTGGAGCTACAGGCCGCTACCGAGCAGTACTTC. Translation: CASSLELQAATEQYF. This chain connects TRBV5-5 to TRBJ2-7; D possibly corresponds to TRBD1 (5 bases). The germline gives CDR1 SGHKS, CDR2 YYEKEE (reference sequence). Trimming stripped 0 bases from V and 6 bases from J, with 16 bases between. This CDR3 region has 15 residues.

This clonotype was counted a few times. This sequence may be a read error, since a much larger clone differs from it by one base. The V and J genes are TRBV11-2 and TRBJ2-3, with D perhaps matching TRBD2 (6 bases). The CDR3 totals 14 residues. CDR1 is SGHAT and CDR2 is FQNNGV in the germline V gene. CDR3: CAGSLELATDTQYF. The CDR3 DNA sequence: TGTGCCGGCAGCTTAGAACTAGCCACAGATACGCAGTATTTT.

The table lists this clonotype with many counts. This chain connects TRBV19 to TRBJ2-1; 7 positions agree with TRBD1. CDR3 length equals 14 residues. Germline V lookup: CDR1 LNHDA, CDR2 SQIVND (reference sequence). The CDR3 bases are TGTGCATCCAGCCCAGACAGGGCTGGCAATGAGCAGTTCTTC. Its protein is CASSPDRAGNEQFF.

This clonotype came up a few times. With a much larger clone just one base away, this may be a read error. This likely comes from a read error, as the CDR3 has no conserved phenylalanine or tryptophan at its end. The gene calls are TRBV29-1 and TRBJ2-4; the D is unclear. CDR1 is SQVTM, CDR2 ANQGSEA, per germline. The CDR3 is 11 amino acids. V shed 3 bases and J shed 8 bases, with 8 bases lying between them. The CDR3 reads CSVELGYIQYL. Here the CDR3 DNA reads TGCAGCGTTGAGCTCGGCTACATTCAGTACCTC.

This clonotype was observed a few times. This chain uses TRBV7-9 with TRBJ1-1; D gene unclear. CDR1 and CDR2 (germline): SEHNR, FQNEAQ (reference sequence). V shed 6 bases and J shed 5 bases, with 7 bases lying between them. This CDR3 has 11 residues. Here the CDR3 reads CASRVGTEAFF. The CDR3 DNA is TGTGCCAGCAGGGTGGGAACTGAAGCTTTCTTT.

The chain links TRBV10-3 to TRBJ1-3, with a tentative D call TRBD1 (5 bases). The V and J ends lost 2 bases and 4 bases respectively, with 12 bases between them. The length of the CDR3 is 15 residues. Germline CDR1 is ENHRY and CDR2 is SYGVKD. The CDR3 DNA reads as TGTGCCATCAGTGAGCCCTGGGGCGCGGGAAACACCATATATTTT. Its translation is CAISEPWGAGNTIYF.

This clonotype was detected ten times or more. The chain couples TRBV19 to TRBJ1-5, with TRBD1 as a possible D gene (5 bases). CDR1 is LNHDA and CDR2 is SQIVND in the germline V gene (reference sequence). This CDR3 is built from 15 residues. V was trimmed by 7 bases and J by 4 bases, leaving 17 bases between them. Here the CDR3 DNA reads TGTGCCAGTACCGCCCCCGGGGCCGCGAATCAGCCCCAGCATTTT. Translation: CASTAPGAANQPQHF.